This T cell receptor (beta chain) was identified during a study of blood T cell repertoires in COVID-19 (TCRdb year 2020). Regarding the research as a whole: Samples from collaborators originated in the United States, Italy and Spain and spanned both the acute and convalescent phases of COVID-19. The sample metadata nearly always contained a de-identified subject ID, COVID-19 status, age in years and sex. The samples were drawn from two sources: the first 160 participants of the ongoing ImmuneRACE study, and some 1,300 subjects contributed by 6 global collaborators. The dataset comprised deeply sampled blood TCRbeta repertoires from subjects exposed to, actively infected with, or recovered from COVID-19. Where available, HLA class I and class II types were taken from metadata supplied by the sample provider and were not determined by assay-based typing. The repertoires were released in a freely available public database intended as a resource for research on the immune response to SARS-CoV-2. The prospective study material was composed of cDNA or gDNA derived from T cells, B-cell-depleted T cells, or PBMCs. Results and caveats for the whole study, not just this receptor: How much clinical and demographic metadata was included differed by source and by participant, and the metadata was provided uncurated.

TCRbeta CDR3 regions were amplified from genomic DNA by means of the immunoSEQ Assay, a bias-controlled multiplex PCR. Per the authors' processing: The number of nucleated cells in each sample was estimated from the amplification of reference gene primers within the assay. Sequence reads were collapsed and filtered to measure the absolute abundance of every unique TCRbeta CDR3 rearrangement. For each sample, productive Simpson clonality was calculated as the square root of Simpson's diversity index over productive rearrangements. As stored in TCRdb, this immuneACCESS dataset retains in-frame rearrangements with V and J assigned. A fraction of the clones does not appear; measured against another copy, unresolved V genes explain less than half of the discrepancy, and the remainder lacks a known reason. Clonal size and the V and J genes are those of that table, whereas D and trimming came from the DNA. In this sample the table shows over 150,000 clones, about nine tenths of which occur a single time. In total, the top ten clones hold approximately 2.2% of the sample.

Whole blood was collected in K2EDTA tubes by collaborating institutions according to the institutions' own protocols. For TCRbeta analysis, collaborators shipped samples as frozen whole blood, isolated PBMCs, or DNA extracted from either of those sample types. There are 14 amino acids in the CDR3, from cysteine to phenylalanine inclusive. The retained sequence is limited to the CDR3, 42 bases, with the frame set at the first base. The trim is 2 bases for V and 5 bases for J, with a gap of 11 bases between the germline ends. The germline V gene specifies LGHNT as CDR1 and FRNRAP as CDR2. Worth noting for this clone: No cognate antigen has been identified for it. Base qualities are not at hand, and no much larger clone is one base apart.

The sequenced sample was peripheral blood. This TCR was sampled from a man aged 18 to 30 with acute or convalescent COVID-19. In this chain, TRBV12-5 is recombined with TRBJ2-3; the D gene is perhaps TRBD2, on 6 matching bases. The DNA is TGTGCTAGTGGTTTGCGCGGGGCACTAGATACGCAGTATTTT. Translation gives CASGLRGALDTQYF.